This TCR beta chain was profiled in a study of T cells in Graves' hyperthyroidism and ophthalmopathy. Researchers amplified the TCR beta CDR3 regions from RNA transcripts. The primer set for the first-round RT-PCR of the TCR CDR3 was HTBI. MiXCR was run by TCRdb on the multiplex PCR reads, yielding one entry per CDR3 protein. This sample has a few hundred thousand distinct CDR3 sequences, with roughly 15% found just once. Diagnoses used clinical symptoms, serum thyroxine and TRAb, thyroid ultrasound and orbital computed tomography. This clonotype showed up many times. Germline is not matched at one junction end, which may reflect a read error. The CDR3 length is 15 residues.

The rearrangement joins TRBV12-3 or TRBV12-4 to TRBJ2-2; weak D call: TRBD2 (7 bases). This TCR was recovered from a woman in her 40s with Graves' ophthalmopathy. The source material was blood. CDR3 bases: TGTGCCAGCAGCTTAGGGGGGGGCAACACCGGGGAGCTGTTTTTT. Protein: CASSLGGGNTGELFF.